This TCR beta chain came from a study of blood T cell repertoires in COVID-19. Looking at the study overall: The study drew acute and convalescent COVID-19 samples from the United States, Italy and Spain. PBMCs, B-cell-depleted T cells, or T cells provided the cDNA or gDNA that made up the material.

The data were produced by immunoSEQ multiplex PCR, yet TCRdb's version contains in-frame clones alone and is incomplete. Found here are 200,000 to 300,000 clones, around 88% of them singletons; the top ten hold approximately 6.2%. This clone showed up just a few times. Patients at the Seattle site were enrolled during active infection and followed longitudinally. The CDR3 length is 15 residues. J gave up 7 bases and V 6 bases, and 9 bases lay outside the gene matches. Germline CDR1 is SNHLY and CDR2 is FYNNEI. The chain combines TRBV2 with TRBJ1-4; 9 nucleotides agree with TRBD1. The origin of this receptor is a woman at least 80 years old with COVID-19, enrolled during active disease. Sequencing was carried out using peripheral blood. The CDR3 DNA is TGTGCCAGCAGGGTCACCGGGACAGGGAGTGAAAAACTGTTTTTT. Translation gives CASRVTGTGSEKLFF.